This T cell receptor beta chain comes out of a study of T cell changes during pregnancy in multiple sclerosis. The CDR3 has 15 residues. The V gene end was trimmed by 6 bases and the J gene end by 4 bases; junction bases not matched to a gene: 8. Germline values: CDR1 MNHEY, CDR2 SMNVEV (reference sequence). Produced via immunoSEQ multiplex PCR; TCRdb's table is partial and in-frame only. This table has some 74,000 clones, almost 95% appearing once. This receptor was obtained from a female donor with multiple sclerosis, enrolled in a pregnancy study. The chain is built from TRBV27 and TRBJ2-3, with TRBD2 matching over 9 bases. The input for sequencing was peripheral blood, taken before pregnancy. CDR3 DNA: TGTGCCAGCAGACCAGCGGGAGGACTGGCAGATACGCAGTATTTT. Its protein is CASRPAGGLADTQYF.